This T cell receptor (beta chain) was profiled in a study of PD-1 blockade in classical Hodgkin lymphoma. Trimming shortened V by 0 bases and J by 8 bases, and 14 bases separated the two germline ends. The CDR3 sequence is 14 residues long. Germline V gives CDR1 SGHRS, CDR2 YFSETQ. In this sample, this clone turned up once. What it binds is unknown. Libraries were prepared by immunoSEQ multiplex PCR; TCRdb keeps only in-frame clonotypes and omits some of them. The data show around 66,000 clones, 60% to 80% seen once. Every patient relapsed after autologous stem cell transplantation, and brentuximab vedotin exposure varied. Each best response was a complete response, a partial response or progressive disease. Points from the study as a whole: Relapsed/refractory patients reportedly had lower baseline diversity than newly diagnosed patients. Repertoire differences lack defined causes, possibly disease activity or prior therapy. CD4+ but not CD8+ TCR diversity rose significantly by C4D1.

The material sequenced was peripheral blood mononuclear cells (PBMCs), taken before the second cycle of nivolumab. The sequence derives from a human donor with classical Hodgkin lymphoma. This chain joins TRBV5-1 and TRBJ1-2; D remains unclear. The CDR3 DNA sequence: TGCGCCAGCAGCTTGGAGGGCCCCCTTCGGGGCTACACCTTC. Translated, it gives CASSLEGPLRGYTF. Together with reference TRBV5-1 and TRBJ1-2, the CDR3 gives the full variable domain: KAGVTQTPRYLIKTRGQQVTLSCSPISGHRSVSWYQQTPGQGLQFLFEYFSETQRNKGNFPGRFSGRQFSNSRSEMNVSTLELGDSALYLCASSLEGPLRGYTFGSGTRLTVV.